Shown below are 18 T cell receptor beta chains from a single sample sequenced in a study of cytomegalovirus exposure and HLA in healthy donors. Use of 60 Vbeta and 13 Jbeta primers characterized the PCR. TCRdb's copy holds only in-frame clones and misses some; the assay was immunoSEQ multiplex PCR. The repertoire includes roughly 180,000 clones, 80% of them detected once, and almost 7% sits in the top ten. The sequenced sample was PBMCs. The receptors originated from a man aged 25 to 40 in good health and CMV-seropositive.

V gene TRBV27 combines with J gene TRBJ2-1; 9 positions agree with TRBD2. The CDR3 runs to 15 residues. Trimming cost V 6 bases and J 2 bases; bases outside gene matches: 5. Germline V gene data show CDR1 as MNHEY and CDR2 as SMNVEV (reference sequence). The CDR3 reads CASSVAGDAYNEQFF. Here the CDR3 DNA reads TGTGCCAGCAGCGTAGCGGGAGACGCCTACAATGAGCAGTTCTTC.

CDR3 DNA: TGTGCCAGCTCACTTCAGCGGGGGGGCAGCACAGATACGCAGTATTTT. This encodes CASSLQRGGSTDTQYF. This rearrangement joins TRBV18 to TRBJ2-3; 10 nucleotides align to TRBD2. After removal of 4 bases from V and 0 bases from J, the junction contained 4 bases not matched to a gene. Germline CDR1 and CDR2: KGHSH and LQKENI. The CDR3 has 16 amino acids. The full variable domain, its missing parts supplied by reference TRBV18 and TRBJ2-3, is NAGVMQNPRHLVRRRGQEARLRCSPMKGHSHVYWYRQLPEEGLKFMVYLQKENIIDESGMPKERFSAEFPKEGPSILRIQQVVRGDSAAYFCASSLQRGGSTDTQYFGPGTRLTVL.

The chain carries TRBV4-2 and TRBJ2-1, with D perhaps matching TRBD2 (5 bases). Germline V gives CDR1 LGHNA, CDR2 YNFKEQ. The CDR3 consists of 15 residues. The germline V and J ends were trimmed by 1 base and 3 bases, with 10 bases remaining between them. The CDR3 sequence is CASSQVEGDYNEQFF. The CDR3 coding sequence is TGTGCCAGCAGCCAAGTAGAGGGTGACTACAATGAGCAGTTCTTC.

This CDR3 is CASRRDYPVYEQYF. The CDR3 DNA reads TGTGCCAGCAGGCGGGACTACCCGGTCTACGAGCAGTACTTC. V is TRBV11-2 and J is TRBJ2-7; TRBD2 agrees at 7 bases. Germline-derived CDR1 and CDR2 are SGHAT and FQNNGV. With V trimmed by 6 bases and J by 3 bases, 8 bases remained unmatched. The CDR3 covers 14 residues.

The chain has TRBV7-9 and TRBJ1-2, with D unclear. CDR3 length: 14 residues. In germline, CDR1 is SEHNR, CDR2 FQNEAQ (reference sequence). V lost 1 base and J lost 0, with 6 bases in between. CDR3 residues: CASSLVPANYGYTF. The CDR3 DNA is TGTGCCAGCAGCTTAGTACCGGCTAACTATGGCTACACCTTC.

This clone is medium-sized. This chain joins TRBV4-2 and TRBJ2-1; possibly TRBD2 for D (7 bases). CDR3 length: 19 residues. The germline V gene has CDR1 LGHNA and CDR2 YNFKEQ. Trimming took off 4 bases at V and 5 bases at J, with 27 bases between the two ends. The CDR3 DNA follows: TGTGCCAGCAGCCCAGACGACAGTGGGGGCGGGAGAAGTGACAATGAGCAGTTCTTC. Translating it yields CASSPDDSGGGRSDNEQFF.

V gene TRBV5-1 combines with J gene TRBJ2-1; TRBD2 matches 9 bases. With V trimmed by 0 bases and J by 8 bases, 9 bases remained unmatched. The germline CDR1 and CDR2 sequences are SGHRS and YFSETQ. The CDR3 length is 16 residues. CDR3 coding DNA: TGCGCCAGCAGCTTGGAGCGAGTAGCGGGAGTAGATGAGCAGTTCTTC. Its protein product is CASSLERVAGVDEQFF.

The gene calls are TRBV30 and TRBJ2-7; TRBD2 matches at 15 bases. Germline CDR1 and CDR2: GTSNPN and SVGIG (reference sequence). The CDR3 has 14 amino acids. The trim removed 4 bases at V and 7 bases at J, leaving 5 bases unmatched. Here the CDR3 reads CAWTKGLAGGEQYF. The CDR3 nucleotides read TGTGCCTGGACAAAGGGACTAGCGGGAGGTGAGCAGTACTTC.

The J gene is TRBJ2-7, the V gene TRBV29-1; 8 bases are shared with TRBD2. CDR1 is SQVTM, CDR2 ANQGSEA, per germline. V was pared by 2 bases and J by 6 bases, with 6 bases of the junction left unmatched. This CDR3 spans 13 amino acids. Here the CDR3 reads CSVETGTSSEQYF. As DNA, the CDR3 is TGCAGCGTTGAAACCGGGACTAGTAGCGAGCAGTACTTC.

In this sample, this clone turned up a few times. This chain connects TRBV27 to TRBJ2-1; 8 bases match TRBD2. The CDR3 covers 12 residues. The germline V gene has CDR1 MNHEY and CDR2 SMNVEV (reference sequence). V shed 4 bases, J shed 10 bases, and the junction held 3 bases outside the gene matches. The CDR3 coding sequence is TGTGCCAGCAGTTATCCGGGAGGGGAGCAGTTCTTC. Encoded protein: CASSYPGGEQFF.

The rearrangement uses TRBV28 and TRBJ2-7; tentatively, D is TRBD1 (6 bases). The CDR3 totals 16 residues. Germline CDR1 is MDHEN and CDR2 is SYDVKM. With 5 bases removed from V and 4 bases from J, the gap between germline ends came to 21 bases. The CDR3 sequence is CASSPAGDGLTYEQYF. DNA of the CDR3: TGTGCCAGCAGTCCGGCAGGGGACGGGTTGACTTACGAGCAGTACTTC. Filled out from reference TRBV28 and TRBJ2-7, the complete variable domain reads DVKVTQSSRYLVKRTGEKVFLECVQDMDHENMFWYRQDPGLGLRLIYFSYDVKMKEKGDIPEGYSVSREKKERFSLILESASTNQTSMYLCASSPAGDGLTYEQYFGPGTRLTVT.

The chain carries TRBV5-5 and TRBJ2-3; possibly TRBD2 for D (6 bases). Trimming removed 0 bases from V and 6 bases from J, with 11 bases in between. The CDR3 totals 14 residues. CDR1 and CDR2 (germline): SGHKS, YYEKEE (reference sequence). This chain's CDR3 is CASSLGDGSDTQYF. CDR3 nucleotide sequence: TGTGCCAGCAGCTTGGGGGACGGGAGTGATACGCAGTATTTT. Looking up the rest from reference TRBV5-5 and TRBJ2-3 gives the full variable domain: DAGVTQSPTHLIKTRGQQVTLRCSPISGHKSVSWYQQVLGQGPQFIFQYYEKEERGRGNFPDRFSARQFPNYSSELNVNALLLGDSALYLCASSLGDGSDTQYFGPGTRLTVL.

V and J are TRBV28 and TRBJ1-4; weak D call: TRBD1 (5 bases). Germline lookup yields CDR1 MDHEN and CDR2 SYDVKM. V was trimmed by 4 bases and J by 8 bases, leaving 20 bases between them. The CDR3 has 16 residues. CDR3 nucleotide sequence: TGTGCCAGCAGTTCCCACATATCAGGGCCCGTCGAAAAACTGTTTTTT. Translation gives CASSSHISGPVEKLFF.

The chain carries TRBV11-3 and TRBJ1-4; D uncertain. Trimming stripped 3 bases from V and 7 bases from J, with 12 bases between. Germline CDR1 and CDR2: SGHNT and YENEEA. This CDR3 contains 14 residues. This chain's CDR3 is CASSLSVVSEKLFF. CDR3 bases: TGTGCCAGCAGCTTGTCTGTGGTTAGTGAAAAACTGTTTTTT. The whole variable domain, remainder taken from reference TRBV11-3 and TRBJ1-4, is EAGVVQSPRYKIIEKKQPVAFWCNPISGHNTLYWYLQNLGQGPELLIRYENEEAVDDSQLPKDRFSAERLKGVDSTLKIQPAELGDSAVYLCASSLSVVSEKLFFGSGTQLSVL.

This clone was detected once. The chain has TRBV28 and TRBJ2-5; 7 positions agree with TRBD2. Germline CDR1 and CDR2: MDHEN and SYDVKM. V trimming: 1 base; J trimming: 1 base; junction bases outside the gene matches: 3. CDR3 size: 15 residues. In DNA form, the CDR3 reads TGTGCCAGCAGTTTATTTCCGGGAGGCCAAGAGACCCAGTACTTC. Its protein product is CASSLFPGGQETQYF.

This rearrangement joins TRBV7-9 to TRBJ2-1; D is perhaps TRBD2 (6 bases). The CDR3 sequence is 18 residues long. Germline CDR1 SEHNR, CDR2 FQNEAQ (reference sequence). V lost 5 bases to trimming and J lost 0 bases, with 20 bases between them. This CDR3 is CASSPRMGGALSYNEQFF. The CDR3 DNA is TGTGCCAGCAGCCCTCGTATGGGCGGGGCGCTCTCCTACAATGAGCAGTTCTTC. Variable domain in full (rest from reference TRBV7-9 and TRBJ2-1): DTGVSQNPRHKITKRGQNVTFRCDPISEHNRLYWYRQTLGQGPEFLTYFQNEAQLEKSRLLSDRFSAERPKGSFSTLEIQRTEQGDSAMYLCASSPRMGGALSYNEQFFGPGTRLTVL.

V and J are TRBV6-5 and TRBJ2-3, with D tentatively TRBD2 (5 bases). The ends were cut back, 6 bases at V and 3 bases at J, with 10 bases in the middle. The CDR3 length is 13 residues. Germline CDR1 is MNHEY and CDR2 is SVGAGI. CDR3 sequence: CASRGSWTDTQYF. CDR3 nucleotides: TGTGCCAGCAGGGGGAGTTGGACAGATACGCAGTATTTT.

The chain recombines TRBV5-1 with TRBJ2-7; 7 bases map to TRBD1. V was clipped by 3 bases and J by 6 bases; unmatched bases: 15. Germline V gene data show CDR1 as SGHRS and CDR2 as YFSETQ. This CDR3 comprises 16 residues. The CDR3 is CASSSGRDRVGREQYF. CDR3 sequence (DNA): TGCGCCAGCAGCTCCGGCCGGGACAGAGTTGGTCGCGAGCAGTACTTC.